A single T cell receptor (beta chain) is shown here with its context. The antigen is unknown. Generated by immunoSEQ multiplex PCR, the TCRdb table keeps only in-frame clones and is missing some. The table lists tens of thousands of clones, approximately 85% of them singletons. The data were obtained in a study of T cell responses to AZD1222 COVID-19 vaccine. The study's findings and limits: Nearly half of spike-specific TCRs reportedly target variant regions that are unmutated in the B.1.351 and B.1.1.7 variants. Without day 14 samples, only post-peak T cell repertoires were studied.

V trimming: 1 base; J trimming: 8 bases; junction bases outside the gene matches: 5. Germline lookup yields CDR1 SGHRS and CDR2 YFSETQ. This CDR3 contains 15 residues. The material sequenced was peripheral blood, taken on day 0 of AZD1222 vaccination. V usage is TRBV5-1 and J usage is TRBJ1-6; 8 bases line up with TRBD1. The sequence derives from an adult in good health. CDR3 sequence: CASSLFDRGHSPLHF. CDR3 DNA sequence: TGCGCCAGCAGCTTGTTTGACAGGGGACATTCACCCCTCCACTTT.